The clone carrying this T cell receptor (beta chain) was observed a few times. As yet, its antigen is unknown. This sample was included in a study of CD4 T cells in relation to SARS-CoV-2 and coronaviruses. Study in general: After nine to eleven days of antigen culture, PBMC TCR beta CDR3s were sequenced. Overall study findings and caveats: Monoreactive clones expanded significantly more to SARS-CoV-2 than crossreactive clones did.

The unexposed donors gave CD4+ T cells in about 2010-2019, prior to COVID-19. CD4+ T cells were isolated from the cells after 10 days of culture. Unexposed-donor CD4+ T cells were probed with SARS-CoV-2 S/N and four cold-coronavirus spikes, cells permitting. Cultures held under 2.5 million PBMCs per well with around 10 IU/ml IL-2. The CDR3 spans 14 residues. Germline CDR1 is LGHDT and CDR2 is YNNKEL (reference sequence). Trimming took 2 bases from V and 7 from J, leaving 14 bases between them. Produced via immunoSEQ multiplex PCR; TCRdb's table is partial and in-frame only. The sample lists around 21,000 clones, 66% occurring once.

The clonotype was recovered from a human donor in good health. The specimen was CD4+ T cells from PBMCs, cultured in vitro. The gene calls are TRBV3-1 (or the pseudogene TRBV3-2) and TRBJ1-1; weak D call: TRBD1 (6 bases). The CDR3 DNA sequence: TGTGCCAGCAGCCAAAACCCCGGGACAAGTGAAGCTTTCTTT. It specifies CASSQNPGTSEAFF.